These T cell receptor beta chains were read from a single sample in a study of cytomegalovirus exposure and HLA in healthy donors. Profiling relied on immunoSEQ multiplex PCR, and the TCRdb table lists in-frame clones only, not all of them. This table holds 180,000 or so clones, over 75% found once. The sequencing sample was made of PBMCs. All receptors derive from a woman younger than 45 in good health and CMV-seronegative. The CDR3 runs from the conserved cysteine through the conserved F or W. D genes are given only for firm matches. Expanded clones are given a class, and other clones once, few, many or no size at all.

D gene | clone size | J gene | V gene | CDR3 protein | CDR3 DNA
. | few | TRBJ2-5 | TRBV19 | CASSMGASHQETQYF | TGTGCCAGTAGTATGGGGGCTAGCCACCAAGAGACCCAGTACTTC
TRBD2 | . | TRBJ2-2 | TRBV11-2 | CASSSAGGSNTGELFF | TGTGCCAGCAGCTCGGCCGGGGGGTCGAACACCGGGGAGCTGTTTTTT
TRBD1 | . | TRBJ1-1 | TRBV5-1 | CASSSPGGPTEAFF | TGCGCCAGCAGCTCACCAGGGGGACCCACTGAAGCTTTCTTT
TRBD1 | once | TRBJ1-2 | TRBV5-6 | CASSFPGQGSFDYGYTF | TGTGCCAGCAGCTTCCCGGGACAGGGGTCCTTCGACTATGGCTACACCTTC
. | . | TRBJ2-7 | TRBV5-5 | CASSLASGASYEQYF | TGTGCCAGCAGCTTGGCGTCAGGGGCTTCCTACGAGCAGTACTTC
. | few | TRBJ1-2 | TRBV19 | CASRETVSSYGYTF | TGTGCCAGTAGGGAGACAGTTTCCTCCTATGGCTACACCTTC
. | . | TRBJ1-2 | TRBV11-2 | CASSPSRATFYGYTF | TGTGCCAGCAGCCCCAGCAGGGCGACCTTCTATGGCTACACCTTC
. | . | TRBJ2-1 | TRBV7-9 | CASSLRRTDNNEQFF | TGTGCCAGCAGCCTCCGCCGGACTGATAACAATGAGCAGTTCTTC
. | . | TRBJ1-4 | TRBV6-4 | CASSDRGSTNEKLFF | TGTGCCAGCAGTGACAGGGGGTCTACTAATGAAAAACTGTTTTTT
. | . | TRBJ2-5 | TRBV2 | CASSEEVAQYF | TGTGCCAGCAGTGAAGAAGTAGCCCAGTACTTC
. | . | TRBJ1-2 | TRBV19 | CASSMGGLNYGYTF | TGTGCCAGTAGTATGGGAGGGTTAAACTATGGCTACACCTTC
. | . | TRBJ2-5 | TRBV6-1 | CASSETGQGRWETQYF | TGTGCCAGCAGTGAAACGGGCCAGGGTAGGTGGGAGACCCAGTACTTC
TRBD1 | . | TRBJ1-1 | TRBV6-5 | CASSYTDRGNTEAFF | TGTGCCAGCAGTTACACGGACAGGGGTAACACTGAAGCTTTCTTT
. | few | TRBJ1-2 | TRBV4-1 | CASSLGSRANYGYTF | TGCGCCAGCAGCCTGGGAAGCAGGGCTAACTATGGCTACACCTTC
TRBD1 | . | TRBJ2-5 | TRBV5-1 | CASRSGTGELETQYF | TGCGCCAGCAGATCCGGGACAGGGGAACTTGAGACCCAGTACTTC
. | . | TRBJ1-6 | TRBV4-3 | CASSQAALGGSNSPLHF | TGCGCCAGCAGCCAAGCGGCCCTGGGGGGGTCTAATTCACCCCTCCACTTT
TRBD1 | . | TRBJ1-2 | TRBV10-2 | CASSERTGDGYTF | TGCGCCAGCAGTGAGCGGACAGGGGATGGCTACACCTTC
. | . | TRBJ1-1 | TRBV7-9 | CASSLAAAGAEAFF | TGTGCCAGCAGCTTAGCGGCGGCAGGGGCTGAAGCTTTCTTT
TRBD1 | . | TRBJ2-7 | TRBV4-1 | CASSPFQGARGLGEQYF | TGCGCCAGCAGCCCGTTCCAGGGGGCAAGGGGGCTCGGCGAGCAGTACTTC
. | . | TRBJ2-3 | TRBV6-1 | CASSLIRDTQYF | TGTGCCAGCAGTCTAATTCGAGATACGCAGTATTTT
TRBD1 | . | TRBJ1-1 | TRBV2 | CASSEATGLFEAFF | TGTGCCAGCAGTGAAGCGACAGGGCTATTTGAAGCTTTCTTT
TRBD1 | . | TRBJ1-4 | TRBV6-5 | CASSRPGTGNEKLFF | TGTGCCAGCAGTAGACCTGGGACAGGAAATGAAAAACTGTTTTTT